The 14 T cell receptor beta chains in this list originate from one sample, sequenced in a study of T cell changes during pregnancy in multiple sclerosis (dated by TCRdb to 2018 to 2020). Receptors were amplified or captured by the immunoSEQ multiplex PCR assay. Entries here come from immuneACCESS through TCRdb and include only in-frame sequences with V and J called. Some clones fail to appear in such tables; in the studies checked, an unresolved V gene covers under half of the shortfall, and the cause of the remainder is unknown. The sample data list tens of thousands of clones, and around 94% of these were observed just once. Approximately 2% of the sample belongs to the ten largest clones. Specimen: peripheral blood, collected in the second trimester of pregnancy. The receptors originated from a female donor in good health, enrolled as a control in a pregnancy study.

The gene calls are TRBV7-3 and TRBJ2-5; 7 bases map to TRBD1. J gave up 3 bases and V 1 base, and 5 bases lay outside the gene matches. There are 15 residues in the CDR3. CDR1 SGHTA and CDR2 FQGTGA come from the germline V gene. The CDR3 spells CASSLRGTVEETQYF. CDR3 coding DNA: TGTGCCAGCAGCTTAAGAGGGACAGTTGAAGAGACCCAGTACTTC. Complete variable domain (other parts from reference TRBV7-3 and TRBJ2-5): GAGVSQTPSNKVTEKGKYVELRCDPISGHTALYWYRQSLGQGPEFLIYFQGTGAADDSGLPNDRFFAVRPEGSVSTLKIQRTERGDSAVYLCASSLRGTVEETQYFGPGTRLLVL.

This chain uses TRBV30 with TRBJ2-7; 7 bases line up with TRBD2. The germline CDR1 and CDR2 sequences are GTSNPN and SVGIG (reference sequence). J gave up 8 bases and V 4 bases, and 8 bases lay outside the gene matches. The CDR3 is 12 amino acids. The CDR3 is CAWNLREAKQYF. The DNA for the CDR3 is TGTGCCTGGAATCTTCGGGAGGCCAAGCAGTACTTC.

The rearrangement links TRBV7-2 to TRBJ2-5; 10 bases match TRBD2. Germline CDR1 reads SGHTA; CDR2 reads FQGNSA. The J segment lost 7 bases and the V segment lost 4 bases, leaving 12 bases of the junction unmatched. This CDR3 contains 16 residues. CDR3 loop: CASSSLAGGPKGTQYF. The CDR3 coding sequence is TGTGCCAGCAGCTCGTTAGCGGGGGGCCCGAAGGGGACCCAGTACTTC.

The V and J genes are TRBV11-2 and TRBJ2-3, with D maybe TRBD1 (6 bases). V lost 3 bases and J 5 bases, leaving 15 bases between the germline ends. Looked up from germline, CDR1 is SGHAT and CDR2 is FQNNGV. The CDR3 spans 15 residues. CDR3 nucleotides: TGTGCCAGCAGCTTCCCGAGGGGGTGGGGAGATACGCAGTATTTT. It translates to CASSFPRGWGDTQYF.

The chain combines TRBV10-1 with TRBJ2-7; 9 nucleotides agree with TRBD1. CDR3 size: 14 residues. The ends lost 8 bases at V and 3 bases at J; junction bases unmatched: 8. CDR1 is WNHNN and CDR2 is SYGVQD in the germline V gene (reference sequence). The CDR3 loop reads CASAGTGRNYEQYF. The CDR3 nucleotides read TGCGCCAGCGCTGGGACAGGGAGGAACTACGAGCAGTACTTC.

The rearrangement links TRBV5-1 to TRBJ2-2; 8 nucleotides line up with TRBD1. Germline V gene lookup returns CDR1 SGHRS and CDR2 YFSETQ. The CDR3 totals 14 residues. The J segment lost 5 bases and the V segment lost 4 bases, leaving 4 bases of the junction unmatched. The CDR3 nucleotides read TGCGCCAGCAGCGAGGACAGGGTAACCGGGGAGCTGTTTTTT. It encodes CASSEDRVTGELFF.

This chain uses TRBV11-2 with TRBJ2-5, with 10 bases that match TRBD2. The CDR3 extends over 15 amino acids. V was pared by 7 bases and J by 4 bases, with 9 bases of the junction left unmatched. The germline V gene has CDR1 SGHAT and CDR2 FQNNGV. CDR3 protein: CASNRAGGMRETQYF. The CDR3 DNA reads TGTGCCAGCAACCGAGCGGGGGGGATGAGAGAGACCCAGTACTTC. The full variable domain, with the rest looked up from reference TRBV11-2 and TRBJ2-5, is EAGVAQSPRYKIIEKRQSVAFWCNPISGHATLYWYQQILGQGPKLLIQFQNNGVVDDSQLPKDRFSAERLKGVDSTLKIQPAKLEDSAVYLCASNRAGGMRETQYFGPGTRLLVL.

The rearrangement uses TRBV4-1 and TRBJ2-5; 14 bases agree with TRBD2. The CDR3 spans 16 residues. The germline gives CDR1 MGHRA, CDR2 YSYEKL. Trimming cost V 5 bases and J 1 base; bases outside gene matches: 3. The CDR3 is CASSETSGGAQETQYF. The CDR3 DNA follows: TGCGCCAGCAGCGAGACTAGCGGGGGGGCCCAAGAGACCCAGTACTTC.

The J gene is TRBJ2-3, the V gene TRBV7-2, with D perhaps TRBD1 (5 bases). V lost 1 base, J lost 4 bases, and 6 bases lay in between. CDR3 size: 13 residues. Germline loops: CDR1 SGHTA, CDR2 FQGNSA. Written as DNA, the CDR3 is TGTGCCAGCAGCTTAGGGGGCTCAGATACGCAGTATTTT. Protein: CASSLGGSDTQYF.

The V gene is TRBV27, the J gene TRBJ1-2; D is ambiguous. Per the germline V gene, CDR1 is MNHEY and CDR2 is SMNVEV (reference sequence). V dropped 0 bases and J dropped 4 bases, with 12 bases sitting between them. The CDR3 has 15 amino acids. The CDR3 here is CASSLSASGSYGYTF. The CDR3 region has the DNA TGTGCCAGCAGTTTATCGGCCAGTGGGAGCTATGGCTACACCTTC.

The chain combines TRBV7-2 with TRBJ1-6, with 7 bases that match TRBD1. The V gene's germline CDR1 is SGHTA and CDR2 FQGNSA. V lost 1 base and J lost 8; bases outside the gene matches: 2. This CDR3 spans 14 amino acids. The DNA of the CDR3 is TGTGCCAGCAGCTTAGGGACAGGCTATTCACCCCTCCACTTT. Its translation: CASSLGTGYSPLHF. Full variable domain (outside the CDR3, taken from reference TRBV7-2 and TRBJ1-6): GAGVSQSPSNKVTEKGKDVELRCDPISGHTALYWYRQSLGQGLEFLIYFQGNSAPDKSGLPSDRFSAERTGGSVSTLTIQRTQQEDSAVYLCASSLGTGYSPLHFGNGTRLTVT.

The chain recombines TRBV4-3 with TRBJ2-1, with D tentatively TRBD1 (6 bases). The CDR3 contains 14 residues. Germline loops: CDR1 LGHNA, CDR2 YSLEER. Trimming shortened V by 5 bases and J by 5 bases, and 13 bases separated the two germline ends. CDR3 loop: CASSAVTGHNEQFF. The CDR3 DNA reads TGCGCCAGCAGCGCCGTTACAGGGCACAATGAGCAGTTCTTC.

The CDR3 region is CSVETGFPNTEAFF. CDR3 bases: TGCAGCGTTGAGACAGGGTTCCCGAACACTGAAGCTTTCTTT. V is TRBV29-1 and J is TRBJ1-1; 7 nucleotides align to TRBD1. The CDR3 length is 14 residues. The V segment lost 3 bases and the J segment 1 base; nucleotides outside the gene matches: 5. Looked up from germline, CDR1 is SQVTM and CDR2 is ANQGSEA.

This chain links TRBV4-3 with TRBJ2-5, with 8 bases matching TRBD2. CDR3 length equals 17 residues. After removal of 4 bases from V and 5 bases from J, the junction contained 15 bases not matched to a gene. Germline CDR1 reads LGHNA; CDR2 reads YSLEER. Here the CDR3 reads CASSPSIVAGLRETQYF. DNA for the CDR3: TGCGCCAGCAGCCCATCAATAGTAGCGGGGCTCCGGGAGACCCAGTACTTC.